What follows are 27 T cell receptor beta chains derived from one specimen sequenced in a study of technical replicates of blood from a handful of donors (dated by TCRdb to 2016 to 2017). Libraries were prepared through the immunoSEQ multiplex PCR assay. TCRdb took this table from immuneACCESS and kept in-frame rearrangements with V and J called. Such tables lack part of the clones; where checked against another copy, unresolved V genes explain under half of the gap, and the rest is unexplained. Here the sample has 15,000 to 17,000 clones; just over 85% occur a single time. The biggest ten clones account for approximately 13% of the sample. Material for sequencing was PBMCs. These receptors all stem from a human donor in good health.

The genes are TRBV19 and TRBJ1-4; 7 bases align to TRBD1. V shed 2 bases, J shed 8 bases, and the junction held 8 bases outside the gene matches. Germline V gene sequence: CDR1 LNHDA, CDR2 SQIVND (reference sequence). The CDR3 is 15 residues long. The CDR3 sequence: CASSITGQSGEKLFF. Here the CDR3 DNA reads TGTGCCAGTAGTATAACGGGACAGTCGGGCGAAAAACTGTTTTTT.

The rearrangement joins TRBV5-1 to TRBJ2-6, with TRBD2 matching 8 bases. This CDR3 has 16 residues. The germline V gene has CDR1 SGHRS and CDR2 YFSETQ. The V and J ends lost 1 base and 0 bases, in that order; junction bases with no gene match: 0. The CDR3 DNA follows: TGCGCCAGCAGCTTGACTAGCGGCTCTGGGGCCAACGTCCTGACTTTC. It encodes CASSLTSGSGANVLTF.

The chain recombines TRBV7-9 with TRBJ2-1; 10 bases agree with TRBD1. Per the germline V gene, CDR1 is SEHNR and CDR2 is FQNEAQ (reference sequence). V was pared by 0 bases and J by 4 bases, with 6 bases of the junction left unmatched. The CDR3 is 17 amino acids. CDR3 coding DNA: TGTGCCAGCAGCTTAGCGGGGACAGGGGAGCATTACAATGAGCAGTTCTTC. Its translation is CASSLAGTGEHYNEQFF.

The rearrangement joins TRBV5-1 to TRBJ2-5, with 9 bases identical to TRBD2. The junction had 3 bases not matched to a gene; V was cut back by 4 bases and J by 5 bases. The length of the CDR3 is 13 residues. Germline CDR1 reads SGHRS; CDR2 reads YFSETQ. The CDR3 region is CASSLAGYETQYF. CDR3 nucleotide sequence: TGCGCCAGCAGCCTAGCGGGATACGAGACCCAGTACTTC.

This rearrangement joins TRBV10-1 to TRBJ2-3, with TRBD2 identical over 9 bases. The CDR3 runs to 15 residues. Germline values: CDR1 WNHNN, CDR2 SYGVQD (reference sequence). Germline trimming cut 3 bases from V and 1 base from J; bases unmatched to any gene: 2. CDR3 amino acids: CASSDASGGTDTQYF. The CDR3 nucleotides are TGCGCCAGCAGTGATGCTAGCGGGGGCACAGATACGCAGTATTTT.

V gene TRBV5-1 combines with J gene TRBJ2-1; the match to TRBD2 covers 9 bases. This CDR3 is 16 amino acids long. The junction had 9 bases not matched to a gene; V was cut back by 0 bases and J by 8 bases. Germline-derived CDR1 and CDR2 are SGHRS and YFSETQ. The CDR3 here is CASSLAGLAGQDEQFF. The CDR3 bases are TGCGCCAGCAGCTTGGCCGGGCTAGCGGGGCAGGATGAGCAGTTCTTC.

The chain has TRBV5-4 and TRBJ2-5; possible D gene TRBD2, 6 bases. The CDR3 runs 14 residues. The germline V and J ends were trimmed by 6 bases and 5 bases, with 17 bases remaining between them. Germline V gives CDR1 SGHNT, CDR2 YYREEE (reference sequence). The CDR3 nucleotides read TGTGCCAGCAAGTTTACGGGAGCCCTGGAGACCCAGTACTTC. Translated, it gives CASKFTGALETQYF.

The rearrangement joins TRBV7-9 to TRBJ1-2; maybe TRBD1 (5 bases). Germline V gene sequence: CDR1 SEHNR, CDR2 FQNEAQ (reference sequence). The CDR3 is 12 amino acids. Between the trimmed V and J ends, which lost 5 bases and 9 bases, there was a span of 13 bases. As DNA, the CDR3 is TGTGCCAGCAGCCTGGAGGGGTCAAGCTACACCTTC. The encoded protein is CASSLEGSSYTF.

The V and J genes are TRBV11-3 and TRBJ2-2, with TRBD2 as a possible D gene (6 bases). V was clipped by 5 bases and J by 1 base, with 11 bases between them. The CDR3 has 15 residues. The germline CDR1 and CDR2 sequences are SGHNT and YENEEA. CDR3 nucleotides: TGTGCCAGCAGCCGGGACTGGCAGAACACCGGGGAGCTGTTTTTT. Its translation is CASSRDWQNTGELFF.

This chain links TRBV5-6 with TRBJ2-7; TRBD2 matches 7 bases. The length of the CDR3 is 16 residues. The V and J ends lost 1 base and 5 bases, in that order; junction bases with no gene match: 12. The germline gives CDR1 SGHDT, CDR2 YYEEEE. CDR3 nucleotide sequence: TGTGCCAGCAGCTTGTATGGGGTCGGCGGGAGCCACGAGCAGTACTTC. Translated, it gives CASSLYGVGGSHEQYF.

The chain is built from TRBV19 and TRBJ1-2, with D tentatively TRBD1 (6 bases). V gave up 5 bases and J gave up 5 bases, with 15 bases separating them. The germline V gene has CDR1 LNHDA and CDR2 SQIVND (reference sequence). The CDR3 is 14 amino acids. The CDR3 reads CASSVGDRSYGYTF. As DNA, the CDR3 is TGTGCCAGTAGTGTCGGAGACAGGAGTTATGGCTACACCTTC.

This chain links TRBV18 with TRBJ1-5; D remains ambiguous. Germline V gives CDR1 KGHSH, CDR2 LQKENI. V lost 5 bases to trimming and J lost 0 bases, with 17 bases between them. The CDR3 loop spans 17 amino acids. CDR3 residues: CASSASGESYSNQPQHF. In nucleotides, the CDR3 is TGTGCCAGCTCAGCTTCCGGGGAGTCCTATAGCAATCAGCCCCAGCATTTT.

The chain combines TRBV9 with TRBJ1-1, with 8 bases lining up with TRBD1. With V trimmed by 3 bases and J by 3 bases, 13 bases remained unmatched. From germline, CDR1 is SGDLS and CDR2 YYNGEE. CDR3 length: 17 residues. This CDR3 reads CASSGRDRLIWDTEAFF. The CDR3 DNA follows: TGTGCCAGCAGCGGACGGGACAGGCTTATCTGGGACACTGAAGCTTTCTTT.

This rearrangement joins TRBV5-1 to TRBJ1-4; the D is unclear. The CDR3 is 13 amino acids. Trimming pared 5 bases from V and 5 bases from J, leaving 10 bases between. Germline lookup yields CDR1 SGHRS and CDR2 YFSETQ. CDR3 region: CASRRTANEKLFF. DNA for the CDR3: TGCGCCAGCAGGAGAACTGCGAATGAAAAACTGTTTTTT.

The chain combines TRBV5-1 with TRBJ2-2; no reliable D call. The CDR3 loop spans 14 amino acids. The V end lost 1 base, the J end lost 5 bases, and 9 bases lay between the germline ends. Germline CDR1 and CDR2: SGHRS and YFSETQ. The CDR3 DNA is TGCGCCAGCAGCTTGCGTACTGATACCGGGGAGCTGTTTTTT. Translating gives CASSLRTDTGELFF.

DNA for the CDR3: TGTGCCAGCAGTAACCGACACAACACTGAAGCTTTCTTT. Amino acids: CASSNRHNTEAFF. V is TRBV6-1 and J is TRBJ1-1; the D is unclear. V lost 5 bases to trimming and J lost 2 bases, with 9 bases between them. The CDR3 has 13 residues. Germline loops: CDR1 MNHNS, CDR2 SASEGT.

V usage is TRBV29-1 and J usage is TRBJ1-5; D might be TRBD1 (6 bases). The CDR3 is 13 residues long. V lost 6 bases and J lost 7, with 16 bases in between. CDR1 and CDR2 (germline): SQVTM, ANQGSEA. In DNA form, the CDR3 reads TGCAGCGTCCTTCAGGGGATTGGGCAGCCCCAGCATTTT. Its protein product is CSVLQGIGQPQHF. The whole variable domain, filled in from reference TRBV29-1 and TRBJ1-5, reads SAVISQKPSRDICQRGTSLTIQCQVDSQVTMMFWYRQQPGQSLTLIATANQGSEATYESGFVIDKFPISRPNLTFSTLTVSNMSPEDSSIYLCSVLQGIGQPQHFGDGTRLSIL.

The CDR3 sequence: CASSLGVVNEQFF. In DNA, the CDR3 is TGCGCCAGCAGCTTAGGGGTAGTTAATGAGCAGTTCTTC. The chain combines TRBV5-1 with TRBJ2-1; D might be TRBD1 (5 bases). Germline loops: CDR1 SGHRS, CDR2 YFSETQ. The length of the CDR3 is 13 residues. The V end lost 2 bases, the J end lost 7 bases, and 10 bases lay between the germline ends.

The CDR3 region has the DNA TGTGCCACCAGCAGGACGGACAAACAAGAGACCCAGTACTTC. This translates into CATSRTDKQETQYF. This chain connects TRBV15 to TRBJ2-5, with D perhaps TRBD1 (5 bases). This CDR3 has 14 residues. V lost 3 bases to trimming and J lost 2 bases, with 10 bases between them. Per the germline V gene, CDR1 is LNHNV and CDR2 is YYDKDF (reference sequence).

This clone was counted a few times. V is TRBV18 and J is TRBJ1-1; tentative D call: TRBD1 (5 bases). CDR1 and CDR2 from the germline V gene are KGHSH and LQKENI. This CDR3 is built from 14 residues. Trimming pared 2 bases from V and 2 bases from J, leaving 9 bases between. This CDR3 is CASSPGGGNTEAFF. In DNA form, the CDR3 reads TGTGCCAGCTCACCAGGGGGGGGAAACACTGAAGCTTTCTTT.

The chain is built from TRBV5-6 and TRBJ2-3; a possible D gene is TRBD1 (5 bases). Germline V CDR1 and CDR2: SGHDT, YYEEEE. Trimming took off 0 bases at V and 3 bases at J, with 8 bases between the two ends. The CDR3 spans 14 residues. CDR3 coding DNA: TGTGCCAGCAGCTTGGGACAGATGACAGATACGCAGTATTTT. It translates to CASSLGQMTDTQYF.

The chain joins TRBV7-9 to TRBJ2-3; 9 positions agree with TRBD2. CDR3 length equals 15 residues. CDR1 is SEHNR and CDR2 is FQNEAQ in the germline V gene (reference sequence). After removal of 1 base from V and 6 bases from J, the junction contained 5 bases not matched to a gene. The CDR3 loop is CASSLELAGLDTQYF. DNA of the CDR3: TGTGCCAGCAGCTTAGAGCTAGCGGGATTGGATACGCAGTATTTT. Full variable domain (missing parts from reference TRBV7-9 and TRBJ2-3): DTGVSQNPRHKITKRGQNVTFRCDPISEHNRLYWYRQTLGQGPEFLTYFQNEAQLEKSRLLSDRFSAERPKGSFSTLEIQRTEQGDSAMYLCASSLELAGLDTQYFGPGTRLTVL.

This rearrangement joins TRBV5-1 to TRBJ1-1; 10 bases match TRBD1. J lost 1 base, V lost 4 bases, and 4 bases had no gene match. The CDR3 extends over 15 amino acids. Germline CDR1 and CDR2: SGHRS and YFSETQ. CDR3: CASSRRDRGNTEAFF. The CDR3 nucleotides are TGCGCCAGCAGCCGCCGGGACAGGGGGAACACTGAAGCTTTCTTT.

The V call is TRBV4-1, the J call TRBJ1-1, with 9 bases fitting TRBD1. The CDR3 runs 17 residues. The J segment lost 0 bases and the V segment lost 0 bases, leaving 5 bases of the junction unmatched. Germline V CDR1 and CDR2: MGHRA, YSYEKL. CDR3 protein: CASSQEEGQGMNTEAFF. CDR3 DNA sequence: TGCGCCAGCAGCCAAGAAGAGGGACAGGGTATGAACACTGAAGCTTTCTTT.

The rearrangement links TRBV6-1 to TRBJ2-7; 7 bases align to TRBD1. CDR3 size: 15 residues. Looked up from germline, CDR1 is MNHNS and CDR2 is SASEGT. Germline trimming cut 8 bases from V and 4 bases from J; bases unmatched to any gene: 14. The CDR3 sequence: CASAEFGQAKYEQYF. The CDR3 coding sequence is TGTGCCAGCGCTGAATTCGGACAGGCGAAATACGAGCAGTACTTC.

This chain links TRBV10-2 with TRBJ2-7; TRBD2 agrees at 9 bases. The CDR3 covers 15 residues. Germline CDR1 WSHSY, CDR2 SAAADI. V shed 2 bases, J shed 5 bases, and the junction held 7 bases outside the gene matches. The CDR3 bases are TGCGCCAGCAGTGAGAGGCGGGAGGGCCTTGACGAGCAGTACTTC. Translated, it gives CASSERREGLDEQYF.

The chain links TRBV18 to TRBJ2-7; TRBD2 aligns across 7 bases. Germline CDR1 and CDR2: KGHSH and LQKENI. J lost 2 bases, V lost 8 bases, and 9 bases had no gene match. This CDR3 contains 14 residues. The CDR3 reads CASATLATTYEQYF. The CDR3 bases are TGTGCCAGCGCAACACTAGCGACAACCTACGAGCAGTACTTC.